This T cell receptor (beta chain) was captured by sequencing in a study of beta chain features in type 1 diabetes. The V segment lost 7 bases and the J segment 2 bases; nucleotides outside the gene matches: 4. Germline CDR1 SNHLY, CDR2 FYNNEI. This CDR3 has 14 residues. Investigators reverse transcribed all isolated RNA, so they sequenced expressed TCRB transcripts. The read count averaged around 3.5 million across naive, central memory and regulatory T cell samples. Some clones are missing from TCRdb's copy, which holds only in-frame ones; the method was immunoSEQ multiplex PCR. The repertoire holds roughly 500,000 clones, with around 10% as singletons. This clone was observed a few times. This same CDR3 is encoded by further DNA sequences in the sample.

The sequence derives from a woman between 18 and 29 years old in good health. The J gene is TRBJ2-7, the V gene TRBV2, with 11 bases lining up with TRBD2. Material for sequencing was naive CD4+ T cells from blood. CDR3 sequence (DNA): TGTGCCAGCAAGGGGACTAGCGGTACCTACGAGCAGTACTTC. It encodes CASKGTSGTYEQYF.